This T cell receptor beta chain was sequenced in a study of cytomegalovirus exposure and HLA in healthy donors. In nominal health when sampled, donors likely had unrecorded immune exposures nonetheless. PCR primers comprised 60 Vbeta and 13 Jbeta primers. The table came from immunoSEQ multiplex PCR; TCRdb's copy has only in-frame clones and leaves some out. The sample has around 150,000 clones, roughly 75% seen once. The sequencing input was PBMCs. The sequence came from a man aged 30 to 39 in good health.

The DNA for the CDR3 is TGCGCCAACCCGATGTGGGAGGGATGCACAGATACGCAGTATTTT. Amino acids: CANPMWEGCTDTQYF. V and J are TRBV10-2 and TRBJ2-3; TRBD2 matches at 7 bases. Germline V gene sequence: CDR1 WSHSY, CDR2 SAAADI. This CDR3 has 15 residues. The V segment lost 10 bases and the J segment 1 base; nucleotides outside the gene matches: 11.